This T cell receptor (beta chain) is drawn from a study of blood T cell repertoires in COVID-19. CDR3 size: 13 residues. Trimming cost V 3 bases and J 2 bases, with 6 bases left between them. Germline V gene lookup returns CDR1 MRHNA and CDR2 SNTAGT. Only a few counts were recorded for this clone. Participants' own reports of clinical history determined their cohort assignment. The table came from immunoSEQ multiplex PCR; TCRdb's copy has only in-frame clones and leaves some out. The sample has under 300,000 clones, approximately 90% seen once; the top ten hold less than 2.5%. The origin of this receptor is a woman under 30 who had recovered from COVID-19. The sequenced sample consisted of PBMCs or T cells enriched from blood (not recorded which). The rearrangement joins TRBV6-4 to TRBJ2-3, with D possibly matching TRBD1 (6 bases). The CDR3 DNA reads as TGTGCCAGCAGTGAGGGACACACAGATACGCAGTATTTT. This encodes CASSEGHTDTQYF.